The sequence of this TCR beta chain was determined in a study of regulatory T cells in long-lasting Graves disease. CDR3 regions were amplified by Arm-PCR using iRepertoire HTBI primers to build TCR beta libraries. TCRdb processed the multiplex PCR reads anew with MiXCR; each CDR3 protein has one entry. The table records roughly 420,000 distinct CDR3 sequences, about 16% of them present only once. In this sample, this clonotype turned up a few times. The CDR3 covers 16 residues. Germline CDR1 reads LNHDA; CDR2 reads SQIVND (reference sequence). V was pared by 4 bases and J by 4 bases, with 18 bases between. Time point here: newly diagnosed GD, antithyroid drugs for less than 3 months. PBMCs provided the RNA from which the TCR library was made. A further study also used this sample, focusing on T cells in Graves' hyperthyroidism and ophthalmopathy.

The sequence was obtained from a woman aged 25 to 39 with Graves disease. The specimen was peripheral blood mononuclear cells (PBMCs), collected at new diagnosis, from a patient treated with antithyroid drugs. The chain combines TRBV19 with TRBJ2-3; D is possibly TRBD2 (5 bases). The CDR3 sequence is CASSNIAWALSDTQYF. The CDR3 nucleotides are TGTGCCAGTAGTAATATAGCGTGGGCGTTGTCAGATACGCAGTATTTT. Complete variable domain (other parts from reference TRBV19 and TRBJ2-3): DGGITQSPKYLFRKEGQNVTLSCEQNLNHDAMYWYRQDPGQGLRLIYYSQIVNDFQKGDIAEGYSVSREKKESFPLTVTSAQKNPTAFYLCASSNIAWALSDTQYFGPGTRLTVL.